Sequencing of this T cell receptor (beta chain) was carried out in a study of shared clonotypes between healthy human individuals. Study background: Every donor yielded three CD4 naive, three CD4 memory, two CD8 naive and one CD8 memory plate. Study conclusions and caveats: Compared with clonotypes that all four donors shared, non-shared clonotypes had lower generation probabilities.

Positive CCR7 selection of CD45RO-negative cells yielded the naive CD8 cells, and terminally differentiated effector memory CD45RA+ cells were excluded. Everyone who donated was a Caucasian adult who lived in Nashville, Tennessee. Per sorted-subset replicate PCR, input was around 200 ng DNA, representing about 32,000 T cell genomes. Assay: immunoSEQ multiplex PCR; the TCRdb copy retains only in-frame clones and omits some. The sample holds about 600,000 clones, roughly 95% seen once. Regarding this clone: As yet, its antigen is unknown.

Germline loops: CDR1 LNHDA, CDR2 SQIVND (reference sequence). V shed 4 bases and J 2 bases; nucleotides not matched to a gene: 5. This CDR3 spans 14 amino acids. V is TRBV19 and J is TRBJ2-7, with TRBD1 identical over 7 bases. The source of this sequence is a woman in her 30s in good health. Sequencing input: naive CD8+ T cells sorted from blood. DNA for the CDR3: TGTGCCAGTAGTAACGCCGGGACAGCCTACGAGCAGTACTTC. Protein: CASSNAGTAYEQYF.